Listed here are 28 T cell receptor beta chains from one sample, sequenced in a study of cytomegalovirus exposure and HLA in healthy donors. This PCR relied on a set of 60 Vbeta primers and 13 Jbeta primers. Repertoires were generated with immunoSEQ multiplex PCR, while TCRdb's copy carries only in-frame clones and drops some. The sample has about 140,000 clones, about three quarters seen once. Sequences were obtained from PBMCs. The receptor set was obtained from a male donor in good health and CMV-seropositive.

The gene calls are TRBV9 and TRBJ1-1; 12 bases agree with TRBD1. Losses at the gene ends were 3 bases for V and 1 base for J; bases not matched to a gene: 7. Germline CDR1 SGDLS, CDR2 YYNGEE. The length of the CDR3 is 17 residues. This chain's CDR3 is CASSEWGQGAQNTEAFF. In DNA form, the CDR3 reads TGTGCCAGCAGCGAGTGGGGACAGGGGGCGCAGAACACTGAAGCTTTCTTT. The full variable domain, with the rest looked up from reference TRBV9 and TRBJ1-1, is DSGVTQTPKHLITATGQRVTLRCSPRSGDLSVYWYQQSLDQGLQFLIQYYNGEERAKGNILERFSAQQFPDLHSELNLSSLELGDSALYFCASSEWGQGAQNTEAFFGQGTRLTVV.

DNA of the CDR3: TGTGCCATCAAAGACGGGAGCGGGGAGACCCAGTACTTC. Its translation: CAIKDGSGETQYF. V is TRBV10-3 and J is TRBJ2-5; possibly TRBD2 for D (6 bases). The CDR3 runs 13 residues. V was cut by 7 bases and J by 5 bases, with 14 bases left in between. Per the germline V gene, CDR1 is ENHRY and CDR2 is SYGVKD.

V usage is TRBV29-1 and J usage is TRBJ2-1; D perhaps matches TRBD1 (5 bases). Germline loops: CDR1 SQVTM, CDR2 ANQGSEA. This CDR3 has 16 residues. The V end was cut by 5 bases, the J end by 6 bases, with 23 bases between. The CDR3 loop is CSVLSQDKFFINEQFF. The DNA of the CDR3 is TGCAGCGTTCTATCCCAGGACAAATTTTTTATCAATGAGCAGTTCTTC.

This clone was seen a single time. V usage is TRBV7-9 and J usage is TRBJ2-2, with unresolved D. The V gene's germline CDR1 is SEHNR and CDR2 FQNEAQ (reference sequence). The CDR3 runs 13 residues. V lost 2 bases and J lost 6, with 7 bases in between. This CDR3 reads CASSLTVAGELFF. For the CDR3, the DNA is TGTGCCAGCAGCTTAACGGTCGCCGGGGAGCTGTTTTTT.

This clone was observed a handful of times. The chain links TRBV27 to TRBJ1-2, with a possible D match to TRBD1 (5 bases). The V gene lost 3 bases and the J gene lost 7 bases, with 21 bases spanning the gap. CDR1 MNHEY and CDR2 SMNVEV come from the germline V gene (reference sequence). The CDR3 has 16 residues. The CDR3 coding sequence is TGTGCCAGCAGTTTTGGCGGGGGGAGGATGGTGAGTGGCTACACCTTC. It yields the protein CASSFGGGRMVSGYTF.

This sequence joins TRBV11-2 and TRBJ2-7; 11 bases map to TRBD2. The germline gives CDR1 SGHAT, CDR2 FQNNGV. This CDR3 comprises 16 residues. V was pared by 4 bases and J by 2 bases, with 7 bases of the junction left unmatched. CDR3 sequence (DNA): TGTGCCAGCAGCTCCCAGACTAGCGGGACCGCCTACGAGCAGTACTTC. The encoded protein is CASSSQTSGTAYEQYF.

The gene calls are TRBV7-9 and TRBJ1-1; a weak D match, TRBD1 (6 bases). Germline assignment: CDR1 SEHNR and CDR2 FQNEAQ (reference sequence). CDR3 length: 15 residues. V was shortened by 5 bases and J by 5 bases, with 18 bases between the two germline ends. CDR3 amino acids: CASSAQSGERTEAFF. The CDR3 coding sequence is TGTGCCAGCAGCGCACAATCAGGGGAGCGGACTGAAGCTTTCTTT.

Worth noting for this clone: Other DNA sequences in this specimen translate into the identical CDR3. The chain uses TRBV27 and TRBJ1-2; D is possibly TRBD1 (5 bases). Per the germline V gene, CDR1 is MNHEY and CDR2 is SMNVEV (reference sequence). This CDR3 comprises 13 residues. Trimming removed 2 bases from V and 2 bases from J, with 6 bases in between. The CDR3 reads CASSLTGNYGYTF. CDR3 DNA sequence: TGTGCCAGCAGTTTAACAGGAAACTATGGCTACACCTTC.

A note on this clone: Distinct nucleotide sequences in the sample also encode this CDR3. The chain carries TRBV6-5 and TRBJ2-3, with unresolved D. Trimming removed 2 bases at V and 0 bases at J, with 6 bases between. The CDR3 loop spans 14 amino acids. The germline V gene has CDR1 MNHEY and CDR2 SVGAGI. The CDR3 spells CASSYVRSTDTQYF. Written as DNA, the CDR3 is TGTGCCAGCAGTTACGTGAGAAGCACAGATACGCAGTATTTT.

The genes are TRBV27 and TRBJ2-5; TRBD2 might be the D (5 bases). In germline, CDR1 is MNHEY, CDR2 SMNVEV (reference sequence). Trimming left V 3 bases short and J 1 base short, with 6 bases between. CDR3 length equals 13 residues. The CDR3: CASSLGAQETQYF. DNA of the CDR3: TGTGCCAGCAGTTTGGGAGCCCAAGAGACCCAGTACTTC.

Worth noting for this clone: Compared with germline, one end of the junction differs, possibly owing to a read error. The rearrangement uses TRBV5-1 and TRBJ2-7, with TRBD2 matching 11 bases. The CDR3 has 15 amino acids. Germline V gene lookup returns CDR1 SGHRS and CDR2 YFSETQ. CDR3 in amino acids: CTSSSLISGGDEQYF. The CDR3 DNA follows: TGCACCAGCAGCTCTCTGATTAGCGGGGGGGATGAGCAGTACTTC.

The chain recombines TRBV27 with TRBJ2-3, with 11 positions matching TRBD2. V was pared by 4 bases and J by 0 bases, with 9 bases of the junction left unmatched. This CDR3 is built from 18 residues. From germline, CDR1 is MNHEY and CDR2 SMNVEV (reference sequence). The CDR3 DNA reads TGTGCCAGCAGTTCTCCGGGACTAGCGGATTCTAGCACAGATACGCAGTATTTT. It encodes CASSSPGLADSSTDTQYF.

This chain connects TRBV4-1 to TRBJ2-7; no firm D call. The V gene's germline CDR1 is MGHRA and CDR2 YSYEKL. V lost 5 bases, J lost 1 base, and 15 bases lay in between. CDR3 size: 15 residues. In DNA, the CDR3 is TGCGCCAGCAGCACTAATCTACGGCAATCCTACGAGCAGTACTTC. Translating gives CASSTNLRQSYEQYF.

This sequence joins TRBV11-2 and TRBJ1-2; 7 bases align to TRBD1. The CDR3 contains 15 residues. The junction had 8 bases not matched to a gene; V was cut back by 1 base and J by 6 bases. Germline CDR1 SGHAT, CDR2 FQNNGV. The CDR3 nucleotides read TGTGCCAGCAGCTTAGCGCTCAGGGACAGCAATGGCTACACCTTC. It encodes CASSLALRDSNGYTF.

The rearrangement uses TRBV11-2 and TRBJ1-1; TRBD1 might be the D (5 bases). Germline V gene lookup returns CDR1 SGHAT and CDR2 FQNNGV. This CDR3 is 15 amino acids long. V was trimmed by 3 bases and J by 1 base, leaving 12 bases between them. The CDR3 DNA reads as TGTGCCAGCAGCTTCTCGACCCAGGGGAACACTGAAGCTTTCTTT. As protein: CASSFSTQGNTEAFF. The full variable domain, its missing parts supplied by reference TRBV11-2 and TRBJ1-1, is EAGVAQSPRYKIIEKRQSVAFWCNPISGHATLYWYQQILGQGPKLLIQFQNNGVVDDSQLPKDRFSAERLKGVDSTLKIQPAKLEDSAVYLCASSFSTQGNTEAFFGQGTRLTVV.

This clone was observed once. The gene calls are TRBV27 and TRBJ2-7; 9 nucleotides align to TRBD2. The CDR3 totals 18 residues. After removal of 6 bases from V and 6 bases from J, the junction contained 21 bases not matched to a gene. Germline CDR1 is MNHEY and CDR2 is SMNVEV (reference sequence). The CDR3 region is CASRSGVWLAGWKGEQYF. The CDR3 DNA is TGTGCCAGCAGGTCGGGGGTTTGGCTAGCGGGATGGAAGGGCGAGCAGTACTTC.

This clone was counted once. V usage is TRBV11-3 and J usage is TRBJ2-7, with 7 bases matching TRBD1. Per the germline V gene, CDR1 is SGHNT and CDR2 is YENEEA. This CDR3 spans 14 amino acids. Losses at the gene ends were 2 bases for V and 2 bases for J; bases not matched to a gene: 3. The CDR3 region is CASSLRTGPYEQYF. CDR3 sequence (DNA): TGTGCCAGCAGCTTACGGACAGGCCCCTACGAGCAGTACTTC.

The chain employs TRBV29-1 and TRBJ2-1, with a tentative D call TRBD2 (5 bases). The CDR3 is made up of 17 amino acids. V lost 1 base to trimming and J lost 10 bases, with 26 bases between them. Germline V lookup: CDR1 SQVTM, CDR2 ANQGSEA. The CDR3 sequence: CSVEVVGLAGRWWEQFF. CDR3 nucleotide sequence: TGCAGCGTTGAAGTCGTTGGGCTAGCAGGCCGGTGGTGGGAGCAGTTCTTC.

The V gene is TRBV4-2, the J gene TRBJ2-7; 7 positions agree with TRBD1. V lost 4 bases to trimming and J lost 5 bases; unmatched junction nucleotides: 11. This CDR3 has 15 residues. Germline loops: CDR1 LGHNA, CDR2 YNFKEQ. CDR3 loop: CASSRLGTDRNEQYF. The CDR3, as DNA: TGTGCCAGCAGCCGCCTCGGGACAGATCGGAACGAGCAGTACTTC.

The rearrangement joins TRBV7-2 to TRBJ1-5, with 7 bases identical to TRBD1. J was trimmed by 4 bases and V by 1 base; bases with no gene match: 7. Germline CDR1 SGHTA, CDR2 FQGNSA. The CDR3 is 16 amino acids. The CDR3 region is CASSLGAGGGNQPQHF. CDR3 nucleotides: TGTGCCAGCAGCTTAGGGGCAGGGGGTGGTAATCAGCCCCAGCATTTT.

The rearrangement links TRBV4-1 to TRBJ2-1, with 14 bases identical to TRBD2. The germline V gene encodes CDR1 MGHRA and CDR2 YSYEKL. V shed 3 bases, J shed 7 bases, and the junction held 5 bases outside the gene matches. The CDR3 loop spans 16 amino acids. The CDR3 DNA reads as TGCGCCAGCAGCCAGGGGACTAGCGGGAGCTTAAATGAGCAGTTCTTC. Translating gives CASSQGTSGSLNEQFF.

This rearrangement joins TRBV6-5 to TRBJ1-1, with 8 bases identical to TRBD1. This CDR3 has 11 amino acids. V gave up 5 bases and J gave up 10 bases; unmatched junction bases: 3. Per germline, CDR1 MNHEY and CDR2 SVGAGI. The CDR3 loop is CASSQGAVAFF. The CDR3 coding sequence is TGTGCCAGCAGTCAGGGGGCCGTAGCTTTCTTT.

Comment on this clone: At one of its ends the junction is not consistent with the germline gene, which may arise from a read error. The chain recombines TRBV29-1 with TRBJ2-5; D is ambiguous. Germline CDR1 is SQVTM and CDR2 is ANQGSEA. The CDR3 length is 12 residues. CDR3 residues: CSVDNFPEAQYF. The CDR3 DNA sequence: TGCAGCGTTGACAACTTTCCAGAGGCCCAGTACTTC.

CDR3 in amino acids: CASSSGQGLTSYNEQFF. CDR3 nucleotide sequence: TGTGCCAGCAGCTCCGGACAGGGGTTAACCTCCTACAATGAGCAGTTCTTC. The V and J genes are TRBV7-9 and TRBJ2-1; 9 bases fit TRBD1. Germline CDR1 is SEHNR and CDR2 is FQNEAQ (reference sequence). With V trimmed by 4 bases and J by 0 bases, 7 bases remained unmatched. The CDR3 spans 17 residues.

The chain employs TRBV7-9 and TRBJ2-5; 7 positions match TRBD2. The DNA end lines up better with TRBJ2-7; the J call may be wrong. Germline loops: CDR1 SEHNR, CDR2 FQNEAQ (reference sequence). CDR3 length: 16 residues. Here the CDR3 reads CASSLSRGEGSYEQYF. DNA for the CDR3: TGTGCCAGCAGCTTAAGTCGGGGGGAGGGCTCCTACGAGCAGTACTTC.

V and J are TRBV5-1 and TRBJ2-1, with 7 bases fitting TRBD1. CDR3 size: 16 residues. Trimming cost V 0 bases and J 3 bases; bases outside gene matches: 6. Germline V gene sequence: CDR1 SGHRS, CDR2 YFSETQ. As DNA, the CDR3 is TGCGCCAGCAGCTTGGAGGGGGCTACGCACTACAATGAGCAGTTCTTC. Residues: CASSLEGATHYNEQFF.

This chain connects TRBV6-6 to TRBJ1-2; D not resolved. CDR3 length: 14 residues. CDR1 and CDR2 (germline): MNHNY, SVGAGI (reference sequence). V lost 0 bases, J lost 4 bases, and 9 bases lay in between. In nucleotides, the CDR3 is TGTGCCAGCAGTTACTCGTCCGGGATCTATGGCTACACCTTC. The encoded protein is CASSYSSGIYGYTF.

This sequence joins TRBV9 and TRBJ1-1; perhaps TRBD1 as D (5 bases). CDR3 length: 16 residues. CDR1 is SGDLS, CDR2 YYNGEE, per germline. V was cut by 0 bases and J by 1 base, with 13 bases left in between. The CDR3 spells CASSVVEGLRNTEAFF. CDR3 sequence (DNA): TGTGCCAGCAGCGTAGTCGAGGGACTCCGGAACACTGAAGCTTTCTTT.